This T cell receptor beta chain appears in the sequencing data of a study of a mutant IDH1 vaccine in newly diagnosed glioma. Study details: Most had both radiotherapy and temozolomide beforehand; others had only one.

As for time point: baseline, week 1 (first vaccination visit). The treatment: pre-vaccination baseline after standard-of-care therapy. V was pared by 4 bases and J by 1 base, with 11 bases between. Germline V lookup: CDR1 SGHKS, CDR2 YYEKEE (reference sequence). The CDR3 extends over 14 amino acids. The repertoire was sequenced with immunoSEQ multiplex PCR; TCRdb's copy has only in-frame clones and lacks some. The table records tens of thousands of clones, roughly four fifths of them present only once. Source: PBMCs, taken from a glioma patient treated with radiotherapy, temozolomide or both. The chain joins TRBV5-5 to TRBJ2-5; D uncertain. The receptor was isolated from a woman aged 45-65 years with glioma. The CDR3: CASSRFSVQETQYF. DNA of the CDR3: TGTGCCAGCAGCCGCTTCTCCGTCCAAGAGACCCAGTACTTC.